This T cell receptor beta chain was identified in a study of CD8+CD57+ T cells in acquired aplastic anemia (dated by TCRdb to 2017 to 2018). Some background on the complete study: DNA extracted from sorted CD4+ and CD8+ cells had a mean of about 3 ug, with a range of roughly 0.17 to 27.4 ug. Mean read counts for healthy donor samples were 10 million to 10.8 million for CD4+ cells and some 12 million for CD8+ cells.

The CDR3 numbers 15 residues from cysteine through phenylalanine. Only the CDR3 portion is preserved as DNA: 45 bases, with reading frame beginning at the first base. V is cut by 7 bases and J by 6 bases, and the space between the germline ends is 25 bases. As encoded in the germline V gene (reference sequence), CDR1 is GTSNPN while CDR2 is SVGIG. In this study, sorted CD4+ and CD8+ T cells from the blood of healthy subjects and of severe aplastic anemia patients had their TCR repertoires deep-sequenced. Ficoll-Paque density gradient centrifugation was used to isolate peripheral blood mononuclear cells. Before DNA was extracted, CD4+ and CD8+ T cells were sorted using either FACS or magnetic beads. This clonotype was seen many times. The antigen it recognizes is unknown. The record has no base qualities; no much larger clone is one base away. Genomic DNA served as template for TCR beta VDJ combination and CDR3 sequence profiling. TCR repertoire sequencing was run on an Illumina HiSeq 2000. The authors processed their data as follows. TRBV/TRBJ rearrangement plots, CDR3 size and DJ length profiles, and Simpson's diversity index were used to assess repertoires. The most abundant DNA sequence in the deep sequencing data was taken as the immunodominant clone. CDR3 amino acid sequences were screened for sharing across subjects and were compared with published repertoires and the VDJdb database. TCRdb reprocessing: public reads trimmed at Q25 with fastp, clones called with MiXCR, in-frame beta chains kept. Rows are combined by CDR3 protein, so each entry shows the most common genes and DNA. These V and J calls are TCRdb output, not the study's own analysis. The sample table holds 400,000 to 500,000 distinct CDR3 sequences, of which 55% to 75% were seen once. 4% of the sample belongs to the ten largest clones.

General conclusions and limits of the study: Between patients and healthy controls, no significant difference in CD8+ Simpson's diversity was found (P=0.060). Some 31 CD8+ CDR3 sequences were shared between patients and controls but appeared highly expressed in patients and within their immunodominant clones.

Sequencing used sorted CD4+, CD8+, or CD8+CD57+ T cells (not recorded which) from PBMCs. Rearrangement joined TRBV30 to TRBJ2-7; TRBD1 could be the D gene, as 5 bases match. The source is a human donor in good health, serving as a control. CDR3 protein: CAYNPSGSRAGEQYF. In nucleotide form, the sequence is TGTGCCTACAACCCCTCAGGCTCCAGGGCTGGCGAGCAGTACTTC.